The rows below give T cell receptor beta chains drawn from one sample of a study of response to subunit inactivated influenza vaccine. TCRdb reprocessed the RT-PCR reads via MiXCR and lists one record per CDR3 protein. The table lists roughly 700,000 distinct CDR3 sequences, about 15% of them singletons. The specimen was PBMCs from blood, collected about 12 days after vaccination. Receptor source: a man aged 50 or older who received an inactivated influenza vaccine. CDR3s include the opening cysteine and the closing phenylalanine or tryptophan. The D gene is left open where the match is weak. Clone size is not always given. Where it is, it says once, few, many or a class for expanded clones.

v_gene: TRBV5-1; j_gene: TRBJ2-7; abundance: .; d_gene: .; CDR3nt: TGCGCCAGCAGCTCCACAGGATTCTCTGCGCAGTACTTC; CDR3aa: CASSSTGFSAQYF
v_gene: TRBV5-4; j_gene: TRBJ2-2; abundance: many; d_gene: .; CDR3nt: TGTGCCAGCAGCCCCCAGTTGGGTTCCACCGGGGAGCTGTTTTTT; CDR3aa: CASSPQLGSTGELFF
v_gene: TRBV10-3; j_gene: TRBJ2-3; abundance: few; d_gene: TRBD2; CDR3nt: TGTGCCGTAACTAGCGGCTTTGGCACAGATACGCAGTATTTT; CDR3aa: CAVTSGFGTDTQYF
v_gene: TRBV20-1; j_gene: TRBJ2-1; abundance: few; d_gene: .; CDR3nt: TGCAGTGCGAGTAGCGGCCCCTACAATGAGCAGTTCTTC; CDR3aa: CSASSGPYNEQFF
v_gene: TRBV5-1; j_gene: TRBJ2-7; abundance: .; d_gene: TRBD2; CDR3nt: TGCGCCAGCAGCGTTAGCGGGAGTATTTCCTACGAGCAGTACTTC; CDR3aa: CASSVSGSISYEQYF
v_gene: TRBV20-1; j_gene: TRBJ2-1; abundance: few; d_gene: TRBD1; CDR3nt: TGCAGTGCTAGATTATTGACAGGGGAAGACTACAATGAGCAGTTCTTC; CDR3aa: CSARLLTGEDYNEQFF
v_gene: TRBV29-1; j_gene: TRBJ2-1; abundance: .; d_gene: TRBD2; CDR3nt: TGCAGCCTCCATAGCGGGGGGGCCGTCAATGAGCAGTTCTTC; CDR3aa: CSLHSGGAVNEQFF
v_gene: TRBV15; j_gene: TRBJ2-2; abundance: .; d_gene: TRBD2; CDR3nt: TGTGCCACCAGCAGGTCCCTACTAGCGGGGTTGTCGCGGGCCGGGGAGCTGTTTTTT; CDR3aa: CATSRSLLAGLSRAGELFF
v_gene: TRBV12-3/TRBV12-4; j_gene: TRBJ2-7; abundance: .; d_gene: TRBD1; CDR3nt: TGTGCCAGCAGTTTCGGACAGGCCGCCTACGAGCAGTACTTC; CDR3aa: CASSFGQAAYEQYF
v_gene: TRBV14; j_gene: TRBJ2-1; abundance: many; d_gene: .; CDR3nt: TGTGCCAGCAGCCAACTCTCACCCCTCAATTCCTACAATGAGCAGTTCTTC; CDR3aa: CASSQLSPLNSYNEQFF
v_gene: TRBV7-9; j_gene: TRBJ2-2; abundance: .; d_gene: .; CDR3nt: TGTGCCAGCAGCTTAGACTGGTGGACGAACACCGGGGAGCTGTTTTTT; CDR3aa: CASSLDWWTNTGELFF
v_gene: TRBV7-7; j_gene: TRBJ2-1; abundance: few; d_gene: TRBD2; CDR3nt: TGTGCCAGCAGCCAACAAGCGGGGGTCCAGAATGAGCAGTTCTTC; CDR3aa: CASSQQAGVQNEQFF
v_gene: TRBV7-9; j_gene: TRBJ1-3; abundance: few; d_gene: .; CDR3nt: TGTGCCAGCAGCATCCTGCAGGGCTCTGGAAACACCATATATTTT; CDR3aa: CASSILQGSGNTIYF
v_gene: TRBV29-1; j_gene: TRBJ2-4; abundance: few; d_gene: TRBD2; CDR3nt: TGCAGCGTTGCCGGAAGCTTAAGGACTAGCGGGAGACCAGTGGGAGCCAAAAACATTCAGTACTTC; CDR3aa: CSVAGSLRTSGRPVGAKNIQYF
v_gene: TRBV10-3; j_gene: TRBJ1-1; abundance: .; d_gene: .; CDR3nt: TGTGCCATCAGTGAGTCTCCCCCCAACGGAGCTTTCTTT; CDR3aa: CAISESPPNGAFF
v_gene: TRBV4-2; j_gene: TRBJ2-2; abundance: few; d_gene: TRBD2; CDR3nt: TGTGCCAGCAGCCAAGGGACTAGCGGCGCGAACACCGGGGAGCTGTTTTTT; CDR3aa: CASSQGTSGANTGELFF
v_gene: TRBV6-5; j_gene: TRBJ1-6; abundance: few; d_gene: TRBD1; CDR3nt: TGTGCCAGCAGTTATACCGGGACAGGGATGGGGAATTCACCCCTCCACTTT; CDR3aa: CASSYTGTGMGNSPLHF
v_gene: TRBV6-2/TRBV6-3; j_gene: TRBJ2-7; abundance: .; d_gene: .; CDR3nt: TGTGCCAGCAGTTGGAATTTATACGGACTATCCATCTCCTACGAGCAGTACTTC; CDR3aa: CASSWNLYGLSISYEQYF
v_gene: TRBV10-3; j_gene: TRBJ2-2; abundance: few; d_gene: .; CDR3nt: TGTGCCATCAGTGACGATAGGGTAGGGGAGCTGTTTTTT; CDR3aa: CAISDDRVGELFF
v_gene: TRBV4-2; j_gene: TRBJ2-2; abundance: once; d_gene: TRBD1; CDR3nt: TGTGCCAGCAGCAAGAAGGGACAGGGTAACACCGGGGAGCTGTTTTTT; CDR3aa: CASSKKGQGNTGELFF
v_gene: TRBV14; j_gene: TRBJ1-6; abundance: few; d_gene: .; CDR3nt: TGTGCCAGCAGCCAAGAGACAGCGAATTCACCCCTCCACTTT; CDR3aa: CASSQETANSPLHF
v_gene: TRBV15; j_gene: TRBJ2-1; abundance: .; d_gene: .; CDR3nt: TGTGCCACCACGGACACGGAGGACAATGAGCAGTTCTTC; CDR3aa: CATTDTEDNEQFF
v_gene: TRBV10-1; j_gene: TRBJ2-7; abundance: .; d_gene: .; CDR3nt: TGCGCCAGCAGTCACAGGGTTGGCGAGCAGTACTTC; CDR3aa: CASSHRVGEQYF
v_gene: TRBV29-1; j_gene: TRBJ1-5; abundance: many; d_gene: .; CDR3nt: TGCAGCGTTGGCGGGAGCAATCAGCCCCAGCATTTT; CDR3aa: CSVGGSNQPQHF
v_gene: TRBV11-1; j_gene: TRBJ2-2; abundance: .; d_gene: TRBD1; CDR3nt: TGTGCCAGCAGCCACTCCACAGGGGATAGTTGGGCGAACACCGGGGAGCTGTTTTTT; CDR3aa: CASSHSTGDSWANTGELFF
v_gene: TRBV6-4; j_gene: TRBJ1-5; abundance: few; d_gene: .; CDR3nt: TGTGCCAGCAGTGATCTAAGGGAAGGAGCCCAGCCCCAGCATTTT; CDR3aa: CASSDLREGAQPQHF
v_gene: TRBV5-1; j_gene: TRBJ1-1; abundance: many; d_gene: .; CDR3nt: TGCGCCAGCAGCTTGGATGCGGGGAACACTGAAGCTTTCTTT; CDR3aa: CASSLDAGNTEAFF
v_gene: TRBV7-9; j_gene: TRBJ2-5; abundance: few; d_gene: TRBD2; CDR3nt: TGTGCCAGCACCTTGGAAGTTGGTAGCGGGGGAGAGACCCAGTACTTC; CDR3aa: CASTLEVGSGGETQYF
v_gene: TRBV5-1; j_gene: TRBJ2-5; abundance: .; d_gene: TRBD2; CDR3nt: TGCGCCAGCAGGTCAAGCGGGGGTGGAGAGACCCAGTACTTC; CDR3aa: CASRSSGGGETQYF
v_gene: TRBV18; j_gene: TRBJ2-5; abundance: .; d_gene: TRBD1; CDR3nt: TGTGCCAGCTCAAGCAACAGGGGGCGAGAGACCCAGTACTTC; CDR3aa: CASSSNRGRETQYF
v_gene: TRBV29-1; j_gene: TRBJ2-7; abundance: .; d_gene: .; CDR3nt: TGCAGCGTCAAACGACTGAGCTCCTACGAGCAGTACTTC; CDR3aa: CSVKRLSSYEQYF
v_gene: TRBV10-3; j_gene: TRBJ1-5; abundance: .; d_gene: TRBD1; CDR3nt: TGTGCCACCGGGAGTCAGGGGGATCAGCCCCAGCATTTT; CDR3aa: CATGSQGDQPQHF
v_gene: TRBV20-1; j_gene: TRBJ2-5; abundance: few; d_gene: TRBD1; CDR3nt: TGCAGTGCTCGCAGACAGGGGTCTACCCGGGAGACCCAGTACTTC; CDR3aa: CSARRQGSTRETQYF
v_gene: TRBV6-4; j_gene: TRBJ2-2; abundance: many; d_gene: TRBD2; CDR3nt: TGTGCCAGCAGCCGGCAGCGGGGCACCGGGGAGCTGTTTTTT; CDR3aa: CASSRQRGTGELFF
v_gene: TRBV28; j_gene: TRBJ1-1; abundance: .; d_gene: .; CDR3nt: TGTGCCAGCAGTTTACGGTGGGGTTTCACTGAAGCTTTCTTT; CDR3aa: CASSLRWGFTEAFF
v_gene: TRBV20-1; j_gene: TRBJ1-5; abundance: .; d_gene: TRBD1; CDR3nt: TGCAGTGCTCTTACAGGGGCACTTAATCAGCCCCAGCATTTT; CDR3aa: CSALTGALNQPQHF
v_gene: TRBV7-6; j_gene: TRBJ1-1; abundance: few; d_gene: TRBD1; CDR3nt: TGTGCCAGCACCCAGGACAGGGTGAACACTGAAGCTTTCTTT; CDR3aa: CASTQDRVNTEAFF
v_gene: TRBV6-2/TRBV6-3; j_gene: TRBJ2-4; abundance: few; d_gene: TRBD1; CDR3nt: TGTGCCAGCAGAGGATGGCCCGACAGGGCGGCCAAAAACATTCAGTACTTC; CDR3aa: CASRGWPDRAAKNIQYF
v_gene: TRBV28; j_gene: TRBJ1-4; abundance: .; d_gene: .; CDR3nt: TGTGCCAGCAGTTTACAGGGAGATGAAAAACTGTTTTTT; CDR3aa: CASSLQGDEKLFF
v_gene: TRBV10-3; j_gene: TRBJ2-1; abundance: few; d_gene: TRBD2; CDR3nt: TGTGCCATCAGTGAGTCGTTAGCGGGGTCCTCCTACAATGAGCAGTTCTTC; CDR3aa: CAISESLAGSSYNEQFF
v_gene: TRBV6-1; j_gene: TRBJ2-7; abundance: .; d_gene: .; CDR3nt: TGTGCCAGCAGTGAAGTGGGTGGCTACGAGCAGTACTTC; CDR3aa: CASSEVGGYEQYF
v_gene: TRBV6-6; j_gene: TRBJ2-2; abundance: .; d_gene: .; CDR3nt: TGTGCCAGTGCAATAGCCACCGGGGAGCTGTTTTTT; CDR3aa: CASAIATGELFF
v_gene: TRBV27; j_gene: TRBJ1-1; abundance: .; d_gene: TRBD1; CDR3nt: TGTGCCAGCAGGCCGACAGGGGTACCCTTGAACACTGAAGCTTTCTTT; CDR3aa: CASRPTGVPLNTEAFF
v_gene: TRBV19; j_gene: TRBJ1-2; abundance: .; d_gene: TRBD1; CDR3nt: TGTGCCAGTACTCCATCCGGGACAGGGGGCCGATGGGGTGGCTACACCTTC; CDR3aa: CASTPSGTGGRWGGYTF
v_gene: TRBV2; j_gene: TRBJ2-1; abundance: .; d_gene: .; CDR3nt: TGTGCCAGCATTTGGGGGAGCTCCTACAATGAGCAGTTCTTC; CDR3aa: CASIWGSSYNEQFF
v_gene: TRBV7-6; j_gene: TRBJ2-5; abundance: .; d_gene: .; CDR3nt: TGTGCCAGCAGCTTAGCGGGCCGGGTTCTAGGGGAGACCCAGTACTTC; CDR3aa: CASSLAGRVLGETQYF
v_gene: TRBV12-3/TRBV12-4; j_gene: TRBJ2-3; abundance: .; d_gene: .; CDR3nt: TGTGCCAGCAGCCGCAGTTTCTTATCTAGCACAGATACGCAGTATTTT; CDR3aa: CASSRSFLSSTDTQYF
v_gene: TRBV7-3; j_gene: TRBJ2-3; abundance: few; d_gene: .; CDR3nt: TGTGCCAGCAGCTTAATGGGGGCGACAGATACGCAGTATTTT; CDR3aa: CASSLMGATDTQYF
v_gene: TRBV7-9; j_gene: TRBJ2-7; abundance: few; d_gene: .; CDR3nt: TGTGCCAGCAGCTTGGCCAACAGGGGAGGCACCTACGAGCAGTACTTC; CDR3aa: CASSLANRGGTYEQYF
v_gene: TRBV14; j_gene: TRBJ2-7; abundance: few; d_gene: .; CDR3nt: TGTGCCAGCAGCGAGTGGGGGAGGTCTTACGAGCAGTACTTC; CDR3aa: CASSEWGRSYEQYF
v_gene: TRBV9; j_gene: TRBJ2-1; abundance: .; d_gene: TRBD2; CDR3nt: TGTGCCAGCACTAGACTAGCGGGAGGCTACAATGAGCAGTTCTTC; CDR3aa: CASTRLAGGYNEQFF